Described below is a single T cell receptor beta chain sequence and its context. The data derive from a study of blood T cell repertoires in COVID-19. Assignments of participants to cohorts depended upon their own reported clinical history. The length of the CDR3 is 13 residues. Germline CDR1 is SGHTA and CDR2 is FQGTGA. V lost 5 bases to trimming and J lost 4 bases, with 9 bases between them. Authors' data handling: Amplification with reference gene primers provided the estimates of nucleated cell counts. Method: immunoSEQ multiplex PCR; TCRdb's copy keeps in-frame clones and lacks some. The V and J calls and the clone size are those of that table, but D and trimming were determined from the DNA. The sample lists approximately 300,000 clones, about 92% occurring once.

The clonotype was recovered from a woman aged 25 to 45 who had recovered from COVID-19. The chain links TRBV7-3 to TRBJ2-1, with unresolved D. The sample taken for sequencing was PBMCs or T cells enriched from blood (not recorded which). CDR3 coding DNA: TGTGCCAGCAGCCTCTCTCTATACAATGAGCAGTTCTTC. Translated, it gives CASSLSLYNEQFF.